The 24 T cell receptor beta chains listed next were all sequenced from one sample in a study of CD8 T cell repertoires and HIV-1 epitope variants. No antigen is known for these receptors. Produced via immunoSEQ multiplex PCR; TCRdb's table is partial and in-frame only. The table shows approximately 1,200 clones, with 50% to 80% occurring only once. Sample: cultured CD8+ T cells derived from PBMCs. Receptor source: a male donor with HIV.

The genes are TRBV4-3 and TRBJ1-2; D remains ambiguous. The CDR3 contains 13 residues. V was pared by 1 base and J by 10 bases, with 13 bases between. Germline CDR1 and CDR2: LGHNA and YSLEER. In DNA form, the CDR3 reads TGCGCCAGCAGCCAAGGGGCATTAGCCCCCTACACCTTC. Protein product: CASSQGALAPYTF.

The chain links TRBV2 to TRBJ2-7, with 7 bases lining up with TRBD2. The CDR3 spans 13 residues. From germline, CDR1 is SNHLY and CDR2 FYNNEI. Losses at the gene ends were 2 bases for V and 2 bases for J; bases not matched to a gene: 0. The CDR3 nucleotides read TGTGCCAGCAGTGAACTAGCGGCCTACGAGCAGTACTTC. It codes for CASSELAAYEQYF. The entire variable domain, with the rest obtained from reference TRBV2 and TRBJ2-7, is as follows: EPEVTQTPSHQVTQMGQEVILRCVPISNHLYFYWYRQILGQKVEFLVSFYNNEISEKSEIFDDQFSVERPDGSNFTLKIRSTKLEDSAMYFCASSELAAYEQYFGPGTRLTVT.

This clone turned up a few times. The chain employs TRBV5-5 and TRBJ2-7, with D hard to call. This CDR3 is built from 13 residues. Germline CDR1 SGHKS, CDR2 YYEKEE (reference sequence). The V and J ends lost 3 bases and 2 bases respectively, with 9 bases between them. The CDR3 sequence is CASSSASPYEQYF. The CDR3 DNA follows: TGTGCCAGCAGCTCAGCCTCACCCTACGAGCAGTACTTC. Together with reference TRBV5-5 and TRBJ2-7, the CDR3 gives the full variable domain: DAGVTQSPTHLIKTRGQQVTLRCSPISGHKSVSWYQQVLGQGPQFIFQYYEKEERGRGNFPDRFSARQFPNYSSELNVNALLLGDSALYLCASSSASPYEQYFGPGTRLTVT.

This sequence joins TRBV7-9 and TRBJ2-7, with TRBD1 matching 9 bases. Germline loops: CDR1 SEHNR, CDR2 FQNEAQ (reference sequence). With V trimmed by 7 bases and J by 4 bases, 8 bases remained unmatched. The CDR3 length is 14 residues. The CDR3 here is CASNPGQGPYEQYF. CDR3 sequence (DNA): TGTGCCAGCAACCCGGGACAGGGACCTTACGAGCAGTACTTC.

The V gene is TRBV5-8, the J gene TRBJ1-2; 7 positions agree with TRBD1. V lost 4 bases, J lost 8 bases, and 5 bases stayed unmatched. Germline loops: CDR1 SGHTS, CDR2 YDEGEE. The CDR3 consists of 12 residues. CDR3 protein: CASSPGTVGYTF. The CDR3 bases are TGTGCCAGCAGCCCTGGGACAGTCGGCTACACCTTC.

V is TRBV10-3 and J is TRBJ2-7, with a possible D match to TRBD2 (6 bases). This CDR3 is 13 amino acids long. Per germline, CDR1 ENHRY and CDR2 SYGVKD. The V gene lost 10 bases and the J gene lost 4 bases, with 17 bases spanning the gap. CDR3 protein: CATLGDSTYEQYF. The CDR3 DNA follows: TGTGCCACCCTAGGGGACTCTACTTACGAGCAGTACTTC.

V usage is TRBV28 and J usage is TRBJ1-5; tentative D call: TRBD1 (6 bases). The CDR3 has 14 residues. CDR1 is MDHEN and CDR2 is SYDVKM in the germline V gene. Trimming stripped 7 bases from V and 5 bases from J, with 15 bases between. The CDR3 region has the DNA TGTGCCAGCATCAACCACAGGGAAGATCAGCCCCAGCATTTT. Its protein is CASINHREDQPQHF.

J is TRBJ1-2 and V is TRBV19, with D unclear. The V gene lost 3 bases and the J gene lost 7 bases, with 12 bases spanning the gap. The CDR3 runs 13 residues. Germline CDR1 LNHDA, CDR2 SQIVND (reference sequence). The CDR3 DNA sequence: TGTGCCAGTAGTATTAACAGCTCGGGTGGCTACACCTTC. As protein: CASSINSSGGYTF.

This clone was found a few times. J is TRBJ2-1 and V is TRBV10-1; TRBD2 might be the D (6 bases). V lost 5 bases to trimming and J lost 8 bases, with 19 bases between them. Germline V gene sequence: CDR1 WNHNN, CDR2 SYGVQD (reference sequence). The CDR3 loop spans 15 amino acids. The CDR3 loop reads CASSSDRPGRYEQFF. The DNA for the CDR3 is TGCGCCAGCAGTTCTGACCGCCCGGGGAGGTATGAGCAGTTCTTC.

V gene TRBV28 combines with J gene TRBJ2-1; D may be TRBD1 (6 bases). This CDR3 comprises 12 residues. The germline V gene encodes CDR1 MDHEN and CDR2 SYDVKM. Trimming took off 9 bases at V and 10 bases at J, with 16 bases between the two ends. The CDR3 spells CASRWAQGEQFF. In nucleotides, the CDR3 is TGTGCCAGTCGCTGGGCTCAGGGGGAGCAGTTCTTC.

The chain recombines TRBV6-5 with TRBJ2-7, with D possibly TRBD2 on 6 matching bases. Trimming stripped 6 bases from V and 6 bases from J, with 15 bases between. CDR3 length equals 13 residues. Germline V gene sequence: CDR1 MNHEY, CDR2 SVGAGI. In DNA, the CDR3 is TGTGCCAGCAGCCGCGGGATCTCGGGCGAGCAGTACTTC. Translation: CASSRGISGEQYF.

This chain connects TRBV9 to TRBJ1-1; possible D gene TRBD1, 5 bases. The CDR3 extends over 16 amino acids. V dropped 0 bases and J dropped 0 bases, with 12 bases sitting between them. Germline CDR1 reads SGDLS; CDR2 reads YYNGEE. CDR3 residues: CASSVGAGIMNTEAFF. The CDR3 DNA is TGTGCCAGCAGCGTAGGGGCAGGGATTATGAACACTGAAGCTTTCTTT.

The chain carries TRBV6-5 and TRBJ2-5; TRBD2 matches at 9 bases. In germline, CDR1 is MNHEY, CDR2 SVGAGI. J was trimmed by 4 bases and V by 6 bases; bases with no gene match: 9. The CDR3 consists of 15 residues. In DNA form, the CDR3 reads TGTGCCAGCAGCGTTGGCGGGAGGGCCGGAGAGACCCAGTACTTC. Amino acid sequence: CASSVGGRAGETQYF.

This clone was picked up one time. The chain employs TRBV6-1 and TRBJ2-2; D is perhaps TRBD1 (5 bases). This CDR3 has 14 amino acids. In germline, CDR1 is MNHNS, CDR2 SASEGT. V was clipped by 8 bases and J by 6 bases, with 16 bases between them. CDR3 amino acids: CASFSGALSGELFF. The CDR3 bases are TGTGCCAGCTTTAGTGGGGCTCTCTCCGGGGAGCTGTTTTTT.

A few counts support this clone. V and J are TRBV2 and TRBJ2-5; D might be TRBD1 or TRBD2, each matching 6 bases. The V end was cut by 6 bases, the J end by 5 bases, with 16 bases between. The length of the CDR3 is 14 residues. Germline loops: CDR1 SNHLY, CDR2 FYNNEI. CDR3 in amino acids: CASRGFTGRETQYF. As DNA, the CDR3 is TGTGCCAGCAGGGGCTTCACAGGGAGGGAGACCCAGTACTTC.

V gene TRBV6-1 combines with J gene TRBJ2-1, with a possible D match to TRBD2 (5 bases). V shed 3 bases and J shed 5 bases, with 17 bases lying between them. Germline V gives CDR1 MNHNS, CDR2 SASEGT. The CDR3 is 16 residues long. The CDR3 sequence: CASSDYHPAGHNEQFF. The CDR3 bases are TGTGCCAGCAGTGACTACCATCCTGCGGGTCACAATGAGCAGTTCTTC.

This chain uses TRBV2 with TRBJ1-5; weak D call: TRBD1 (5 bases). CDR3 size: 14 residues. The V gene's germline CDR1 is SNHLY and CDR2 FYNNEI. The germline V and J ends were trimmed by 6 bases and 7 bases, with 16 bases remaining between them. The CDR3 reads CASSPNRLQQPQHF. The CDR3 nucleotides read TGTGCCAGCAGCCCGAACAGGTTACAACAGCCCCAGCATTTT. The full variable domain, completed using reference TRBV2 and TRBJ1-5, is EPEVTQTPSHQVTQMGQEVILRCVPISNHLYFYWYRQILGQKVEFLVSFYNNEISEKSEIFDDQFSVERPDGSNFTLKIRSTKLEDSAMYFCASSPNRLQQPQHFGDGTRLSIL.

The chain couples TRBV25-1 to TRBJ1-2, with 7 bases matching TRBD1. Trimming cost V 7 bases and J 5 bases; bases outside gene matches: 13. The CDR3 sequence is 15 residues long. Germline-derived CDR1 and CDR2 are MGHDK and SYGVNS. The CDR3 here is CASTQWGTDLYGYTF. In DNA, the CDR3 is TGTGCCAGCACCCAGTGGGGGACAGACCTTTATGGCTACACCTTC.

The rearrangement uses TRBV5-5 and TRBJ2-7; no clear D. The germline gives CDR1 SGHKS, CDR2 YYEKEE (reference sequence). The CDR3 contains 13 residues. Trimming took off 1 base at V and 3 bases at J, with 8 bases between the two ends. The CDR3 DNA sequence: TGTGCCAGCAGCTTGTTTGACATCTACGAGCAGTACTTC. This sequence encodes CASSLFDIYEQYF.

The chain recombines TRBV14 with TRBJ2-3, with unresolved D. The V gene's germline CDR1 is SGHDN and CDR2 FVKESK. This CDR3 is 15 amino acids long. V was cut by 1 base and J by 0 bases, with 8 bases left in between. Here the CDR3 DNA reads TGTGCCAGCAGCCAAGGGACGCCTAGCACAGATACGCAGTATTTT. Residues: CASSQGTPSTDTQYF.

The J gene is TRBJ1-2, the V gene TRBV7-6; no definite D call. The V gene's germline CDR1 is SGHVS and CDR2 FNYEAQ. This CDR3 contains 15 residues. V was clipped by 5 bases and J by 5 bases, with 18 bases between them. CDR3 DNA sequence: TGTGCCAGCAGCCCCGGGTCGGGCAGGCTGTATGGCTACACCTTC. Its translation: CASSPGSGRLYGYTF.

V and J are TRBV21-1 and TRBJ2-3; the table's D call of TRBD1 was not tested on the DNA. TRBV21-1 is a pseudogene segment. This CDR3 is built from 13 residues. The CDR3 loop reads CASGGRGTDTQYF. The DNA of the CDR3 is TGTGCCAGCGGGGGCAGGGGCACAGATACGCAGTATTTT.

V is TRBV28 and J is TRBJ1-3, with TRBD1 matching 7 bases. The CDR3 spans 18 residues. V was clipped by 1 base and J by 0 bases; unmatched bases: 9. Germline V gene data show CDR1 as MDHEN and CDR2 as SYDVKM. CDR3 in amino acids: CASSLLLAGTDSGNTIYF. Here the CDR3 DNA reads TGTGCCAGCAGTTTATTACTCGCCGGGACAGACTCTGGAAACACCATATATTTT.

J is TRBJ2-7 and V is TRBV2; D is perhaps TRBD1 (6 bases). Trimming stripped 6 bases from V and 5 bases from J, with 14 bases between. The CDR3 spans 13 residues. From germline, CDR1 is SNHLY and CDR2 FYNNEI. The CDR3 DNA reads as TGTGCCAGCAGAGGGACACCCTATAACGAGCAGTACTTC. Amino acids: CASRGTPYNEQYF.